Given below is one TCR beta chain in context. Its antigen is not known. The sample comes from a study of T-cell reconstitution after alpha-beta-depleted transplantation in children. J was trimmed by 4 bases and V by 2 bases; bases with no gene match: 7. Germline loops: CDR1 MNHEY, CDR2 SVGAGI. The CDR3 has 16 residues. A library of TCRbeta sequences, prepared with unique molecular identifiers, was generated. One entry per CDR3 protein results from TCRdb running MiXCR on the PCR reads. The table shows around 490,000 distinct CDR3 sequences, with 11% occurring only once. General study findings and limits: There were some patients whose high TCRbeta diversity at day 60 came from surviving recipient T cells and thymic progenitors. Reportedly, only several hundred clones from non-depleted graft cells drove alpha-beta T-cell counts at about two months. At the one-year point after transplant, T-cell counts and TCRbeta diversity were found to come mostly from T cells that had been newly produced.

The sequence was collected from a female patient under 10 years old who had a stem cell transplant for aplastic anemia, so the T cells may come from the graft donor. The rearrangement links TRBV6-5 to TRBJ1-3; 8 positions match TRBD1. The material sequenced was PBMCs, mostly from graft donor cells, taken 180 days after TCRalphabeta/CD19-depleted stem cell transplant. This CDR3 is CASSYTDRGGGNTIYF. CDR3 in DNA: TGTGCCAGCAGTTACACCGACAGGGGAGGAGGAAACACCATATATTTT.